This T cell receptor beta chain was obtained from a study of T-cell memory formation after mild COVID-19. Study at large: TCR clustering was largely donor specific.

The V gene lost 0 bases and the J gene lost 7 bases, with 10 bases spanning the gap. From germline, CDR1 is SGDLS and CDR2 YYNGEE. The CDR3 is made up of 13 amino acids. Remarks on this clonotype: The antigen is not known.

General study results and limits: Among clones peaking at day 37 in the second wave, SARS-CoV-2 specificity remained unconfirmed.

TCRdb re-derived calls from the 5' RACE reads in MiXCR, one entry per CDR3 protein. The profile covers some 130,000 distinct CDR3 sequences, with 25% appearing a single time and roughly a quarter taken by the ten largest. This sequence originates from an adult woman who had mild COVID-19 (a few samples of this study predate the infection). Cell type and time point are not known. The chain recombines TRBV9 with TRBJ1-1; no firm D call. The sample comprised PBMCs or a T cell subset sorted from them (not recorded which). The CDR3 here is CASSVGKWSEAFF. Here the CDR3 DNA reads TGTGCCAGCAGCGTAGGGAAGTGGAGTGAAGCTTTCTTT.